This passage covers 13 T cell receptor beta chains from one sample sequenced in a study of OX40 agonist ivuxolimab in advanced cancers. Method: immunoSEQ multiplex PCR; TCRdb's copy keeps in-frame clones and lacks some. This repertoire shows some 55,000 clones, about 80% found once; its top ten account for under 4.5%. The material was CD4+ or CD8+ T cells sorted from blood, obtained in a trial of the OX40 agonist ivuxolimab. The receptors shown here come from an adult with an advanced solid tumor such as melanoma, head and neck, liver or kidney cancer.

V and J are TRBV4-1 and TRBJ2-3; 8 bases line up with TRBD2. The junction had 1 base not matched to a gene; V was cut back by 1 base and J by 1 base. Germline CDR1 and CDR2: MGHRA and YSYEKL. The CDR3 extends over 15 amino acids. The CDR3 spells CASSQVTSGTDTQYF. For the CDR3, the DNA is TGCGCCAGCAGCCAAGTGACTAGCGGCACAGATACGCAGTATTTT.

The chain employs TRBV16 and TRBJ1-4, with D perhaps TRBD1 (5 bases). This CDR3 is 13 amino acids long. With 2 bases removed from V and 13 bases from J, the gap between germline ends came to 14 bases. The germline CDR1 and CDR2 sequences are KGHSY and FQNENV. The CDR3 DNA follows: TGTGCCAGCAGCCAAAACCGGGGGGAGAGACTGTTTTTT. Translated, it gives CASSQNRGERLFF. The full variable domain, with the rest looked up from reference TRBV16 and TRBJ1-4, is GEEVAQTPKHLVRGEGQKAKLYCAPIKGHSYVFWYQQVLKNEFKFLISFQNENVFDETGMPKERFSAKCLPNSPCSLEIQATKLEDSAVYFCASSQNRGERLFFGSGTQLSVL.

V is TRBV9 and J is TRBJ2-3, with D unclear. Germline V gives CDR1 SGDLS, CDR2 YYNGEE. The CDR3 contains 13 residues. The germline V and J ends were trimmed by 0 bases and 2 bases, with 4 bases remaining between them. CDR3 in DNA: TGTGCCAGCAGCGTAGGGACCACAGATACGCAGTATTTT. It translates to CASSVGTTDTQYF.

There are a few counts of this clone. The V call is TRBV5-4, the J call TRBJ2-3; D ambiguous. Trimming took 0 bases from V and 0 from J, leaving 2 bases between them. Germline CDR1 and CDR2: SGHNT and YYREEE (reference sequence). The CDR3 runs to 13 residues. The CDR3 reads CASSLDSTDTQYF. CDR3 DNA: TGTGCCAGCAGCTTGGACAGCACAGATACGCAGTATTTT.

This clone was seen a single time. This sequence joins TRBV6-5 and TRBJ2-5; 11 nucleotides agree with TRBD1. CDR1 is MNHEY and CDR2 is SVGAGI in the germline V gene. The CDR3 covers 15 residues. Losses at the gene ends were 6 bases for V and 4 bases for J; bases not matched to a gene: 7. The CDR3 DNA follows: TGTGCCAGCAGACCGGACAGGGGGCAGGGAGAGACCCAGTACTTC. This encodes CASRPDRGQGETQYF.

The chain links TRBV9 to TRBJ2-1; 11 bases align to TRBD2. In germline, CDR1 is SGDLS, CDR2 YYNGEE. This CDR3 comprises 15 residues. Losses at the gene ends were 4 bases for V and 4 bases for J; bases not matched to a gene: 4. Here the CDR3 reads CASSPGLAEYNEQFF. For the CDR3, the DNA is TGTGCCAGCAGCCCGGGACTAGCGGAGTACAATGAGCAGTTCTTC.

This sequence joins TRBV28 and TRBJ1-2; TRBD1 matches at 7 bases. This CDR3 has 15 residues. The germline gives CDR1 MDHEN, CDR2 SYDVKM. V lost 3 bases and J lost 4; bases outside the gene matches: 8. CDR3 coding DNA: TGTGCCAGCAGTTTCCAACTGACAGGGATCTATGGCTACACCTTC. Amino acid sequence: CASSFQLTGIYGYTF.

The V and J genes are TRBV10-3 and TRBJ2-3, with 7 bases aligning to TRBD1. V lost 2 bases to trimming and J lost 0 bases; unmatched junction nucleotides: 2. Germline values: CDR1 ENHRY, CDR2 SYGVKD. The CDR3 contains 15 residues. The CDR3 spells CAISEGTASTDTQYF. As DNA, the CDR3 is TGTGCCATCAGTGAGGGGACAGCTAGCACAGATACGCAGTATTTT.

The chain has TRBV5-1 and TRBJ2-1, with 15 bases aligning to TRBD2. The CDR3 has 17 residues. Trimming removed 3 bases from V and 5 bases from J; junction bases left unmatched: 6. Germline V gives CDR1 SGHRS, CDR2 YFSETQ. CDR3 sequence reads: CASSSGLAGGFHNEQFF. The CDR3 DNA reads TGCGCCAGCAGCTCCGGACTAGCGGGGGGGTTTCACAATGAGCAGTTCTTC.

V is TRBV7-9 and J is TRBJ2-2, with D perhaps TRBD1 or TRBD2 (6 bases each). The V end lost 5 bases, the J end lost 2 bases, and 15 bases lay between the germline ends. Germline V gene sequence: CDR1 SEHNR, CDR2 FQNEAQ (reference sequence). CDR3 size: 16 residues. DNA of the CDR3: TGTGCCAGCAGCCAACCGGAGGGGGGCAACACCGGGGAGCTGTTTTTT. This sequence encodes CASSQPEGGNTGELFF.

The J gene is TRBJ2-2, the V gene TRBV11-2; 7 bases align to TRBD2. The CDR3 consists of 14 residues. Germline-derived CDR1 and CDR2 are SGHAT and FQNNGV. After removal of 6 bases from V and 2 bases from J, the junction contained 3 bases not matched to a gene. For the CDR3, the DNA is TGTGCCAGCAGGGTAGCGGGCAACACCGGGGAGCTGTTTTTT. This sequence encodes CASRVAGNTGELFF.

The chain combines TRBV14 with TRBJ1-5, with TRBD1 as a possible D gene (6 bases). This CDR3 is 22 amino acids long. Germline-derived CDR1 and CDR2 are SGHDN and FVKESK. Trimming pared 1 base from V and 2 bases from J, leaving 30 bases between. CDR3 sequence reads: CASSQGYLGGEVGEVGNQPQHF. CDR3 nucleotides: TGTGCCAGCAGCCAAGGTTATTTGGGGGGCGAAGTTGGAGAAGTTGGCAATCAGCCCCAGCATTTT.

The chain employs TRBV28 and TRBJ2-1; 10 bases are shared with TRBD2. This CDR3 comprises 15 residues. Germline lookup yields CDR1 MDHEN and CDR2 SYDVKM. Trimming took 4 bases from V and 7 from J; bases not matched to a gene: 7. CDR3: CASSSPGLALNEQFF. For the CDR3, the DNA is TGTGCCAGCAGTTCGCCGGGACTAGCGTTAAATGAGCAGTTCTTC.